This TCR beta chain was found in a study of blood T cells in healthy people across ages. CDR1 ENHRY and CDR2 SYGVKD come from the germline V gene. The CDR3 sequence is 13 residues long. Trimming took 7 bases from V and 1 from J, leaving 10 bases between them. Through a sample-barcoded 5' primer and a J-beta primer mix, a second PCR was run for roughly 6 to 12 cycles. MiXCR, applied by TCRdb to the 5' RACE reads, yields one record per CDR3 protein. The sample has more than 900,000 distinct CDR3 sequences; almost 30% are singletons. On this clonotype itself: What it recognizes is unknown.

Regarding the study as a whole: Older individuals had lower TCR beta diversity per million T cells (the decline was roughly linear).

Each sample used at least 6.5 million PBMCs. A further study also used this sample, focusing on T cells of mothers and their children.

The receptor comes from a middle-aged woman in good health. The sample was blood. The chain joins TRBV10-3 to TRBJ2-5; possibly TRBD2 for D (5 bases). In DNA form, the CDR3 reads TGTGCCATCACGGCGGGTATCCAAGAGACCCAGTACTTC. Amino acids: CAITAGIQETQYF.